This TCR beta chain was identified in a study of CD4 and CD8 cells across lung adenocarcinoma regions. Localized lung adenocarcinoma, a non-small cell lung cancer, affected the donors. TCRdb redid the calling of the PCR reads with MiXCR, one entry per CDR3 protein. The sample records tens of thousands of distinct CDR3 sequences, approximately 49% being singletons. This receptor was obtained from a female donor with lung adenocarcinoma. The CD4 and CD8 labels of this study may be unreliable. The source material was CD8+ T cells from the center of a lung tumor.

Here the CDR3 reads CASSDLAGDYNEQFF. CDR3 bases: TGTGCCAGCAGTGACCTAGCGGGGGATTACAATGAGCAGTTCTTC. The chain uses TRBV6-4 and TRBJ2-1; TRBD2 agrees at 10 bases. The length of the CDR3 is 15 residues. Germline CDR1 reads MRHNA; CDR2 reads SNTAGT. The trim removed 2 bases at V and 4 bases at J, leaving 2 bases unmatched.